This T cell receptor beta chain was obtained from a study of control samples from healthy donors and cancer patients (TCRdb year 2020). With respect to this clone: Its antigen has not been determined. No much larger clone is present one base from it, and per-base qualities are unavailable.

Receptor libraries were prepared by the immunoSEQ multiplex PCR assay. TCRdb retrieved this table from immuneACCESS and kept in-frame rearrangements only. Not all clones are present; in checked studies, unresolved V genes account for under half, and no reason is known for the remainder. The sample table records some 58,000 clones; 87% of these occur just once. The ten largest clones capture 10% to 15% of the sample. Based on the germline V gene (reference sequence), the CDR1 and CDR2 sequences are DFQATT and SNEGSKA. Spanning cysteine to phenylalanine, the CDR3 consists of 11 amino acids. The CDR3 DNA has 33 bases and is translated from base 1. Deletion took 5 bases off V and 8 bases off J, with a span of 10 bases between the germline ends.

This sequence uses TRBV20-1 and TRBJ2-1; TRBD2 is a possible D gene, resting on 5 matching bases. The TCR was taken from a woman aged 55-69 years with lung cancer. Sample: PBMCs. CDR3 sequence: CSAEPRDEQFF. The DNA sequence is as follows: TGCAGTGCTGAACCGAGGGATGAGCAGTTCTTC.